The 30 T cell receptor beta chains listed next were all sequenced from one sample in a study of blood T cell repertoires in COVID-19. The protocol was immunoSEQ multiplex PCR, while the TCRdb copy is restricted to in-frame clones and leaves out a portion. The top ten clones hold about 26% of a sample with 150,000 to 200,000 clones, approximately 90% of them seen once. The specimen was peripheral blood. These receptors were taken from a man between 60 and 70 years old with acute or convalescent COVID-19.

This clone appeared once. DNA of the CDR3: TGTGCCAGTAGTTCGGGGACTAGCGGGAGGACAGATACGCAGTATTTT. It translates to CASSSGTSGRTDTQYF. V and J are TRBV19 and TRBJ2-3, with 15 bases aligning to TRBD2. V shed 5 bases and J 3 bases; nucleotides not matched to a gene: 3. This CDR3 region has 16 residues. The germline V gene has CDR1 LNHDA and CDR2 SQIVND (reference sequence).

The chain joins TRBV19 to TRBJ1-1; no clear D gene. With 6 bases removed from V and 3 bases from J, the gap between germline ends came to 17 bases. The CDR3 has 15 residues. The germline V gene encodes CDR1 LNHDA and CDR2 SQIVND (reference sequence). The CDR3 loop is CASSSQALRYTEAFF. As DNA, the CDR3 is TGTGCCAGTAGCTCCCAGGCCTTAAGGTACACTGAAGCTTTCTTT.

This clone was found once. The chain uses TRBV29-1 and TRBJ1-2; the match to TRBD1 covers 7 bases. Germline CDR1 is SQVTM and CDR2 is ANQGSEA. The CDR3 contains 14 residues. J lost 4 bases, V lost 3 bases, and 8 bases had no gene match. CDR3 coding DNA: TGCAGCGTTGATTACCGACAGGGTACCTATGGCTACACCTTC. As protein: CSVDYRQGTYGYTF.

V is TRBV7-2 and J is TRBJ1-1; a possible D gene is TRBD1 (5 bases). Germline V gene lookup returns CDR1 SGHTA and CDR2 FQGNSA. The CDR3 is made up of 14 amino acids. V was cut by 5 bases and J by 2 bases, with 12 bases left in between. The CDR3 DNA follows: TGTGCCAGCAGCAATAGAACAGGAAACACTGAAGCTTTCTTT. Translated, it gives CASSNRTGNTEAFF.

This CDR3 reads CASSVEQGKGYTF. The DNA for the CDR3 is TGTGCCAGCAGCGTAGAACAGGGGAAAGGCTACACCTTC. The chain has TRBV9 and TRBJ1-2; 7 nucleotides match TRBD1. The junction had 4 bases not matched to a gene; V was cut back by 0 bases and J by 8 bases. The germline gives CDR1 SGDLS, CDR2 YYNGEE. The CDR3 has 13 amino acids.

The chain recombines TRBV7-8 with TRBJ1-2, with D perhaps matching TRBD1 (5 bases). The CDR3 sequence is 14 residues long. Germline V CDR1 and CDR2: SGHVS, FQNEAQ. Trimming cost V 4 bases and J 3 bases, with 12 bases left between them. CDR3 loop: CASSSGRGDYGYTF. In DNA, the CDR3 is TGTGCCAGCAGCTCCGGACGGGGGGACTATGGCTACACCTTC.

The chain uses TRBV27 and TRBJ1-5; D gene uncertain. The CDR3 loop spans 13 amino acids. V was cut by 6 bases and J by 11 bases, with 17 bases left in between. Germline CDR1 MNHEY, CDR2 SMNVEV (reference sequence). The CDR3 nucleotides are TGTGCCAGCAGGTTTCTGAACCAAGCGGCCCAGCATTTT. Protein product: CASRFLNQAAQHF.

CDR3 protein: CASSSEGIGYTF. The CDR3 coding sequence is TGTGCCAGCAGCTCGGAGGGTATAGGCTACACCTTC. This chain joins TRBV2 and TRBJ1-2; unclear D gene. Trimming shortened V by 6 bases and J by 8 bases, and 13 bases separated the two germline ends. CDR3 length: 12 amino acids. Germline V gene lookup returns CDR1 SNHLY and CDR2 FYNNEI.

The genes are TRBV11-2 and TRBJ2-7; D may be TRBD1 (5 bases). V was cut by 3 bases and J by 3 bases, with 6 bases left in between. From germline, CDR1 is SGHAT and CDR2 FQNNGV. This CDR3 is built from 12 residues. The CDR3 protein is CASSLTVYEQYV. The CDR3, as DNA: TGTGCCAGCAGCTTGACAGTCTACGAGCAGTACGTC.

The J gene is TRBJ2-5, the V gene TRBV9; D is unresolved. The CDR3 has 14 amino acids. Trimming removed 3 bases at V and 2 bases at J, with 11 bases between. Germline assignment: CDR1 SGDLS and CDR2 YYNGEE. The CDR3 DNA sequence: TGTGCCAGCAGCGCACGACAATTACAAGAGACCCAGTACTTC. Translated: CASSARQLQETQYF.

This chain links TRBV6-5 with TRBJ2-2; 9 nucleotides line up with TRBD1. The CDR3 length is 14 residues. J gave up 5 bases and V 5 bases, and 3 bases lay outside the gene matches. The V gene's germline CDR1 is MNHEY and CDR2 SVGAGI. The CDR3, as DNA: TGTGCCAGCAGTCGGACAGGGGTTACCGGGGAGCTGTTTTTT. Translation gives CASSRTGVTGELFF.

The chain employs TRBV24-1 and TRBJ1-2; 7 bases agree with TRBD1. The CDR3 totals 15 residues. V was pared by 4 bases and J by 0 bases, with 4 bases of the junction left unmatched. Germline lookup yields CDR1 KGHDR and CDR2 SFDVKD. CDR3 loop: CATSESTGTNYGYTF. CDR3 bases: TGTGCCACCAGTGAATCGACAGGGACTAACTATGGCTACACCTTC.

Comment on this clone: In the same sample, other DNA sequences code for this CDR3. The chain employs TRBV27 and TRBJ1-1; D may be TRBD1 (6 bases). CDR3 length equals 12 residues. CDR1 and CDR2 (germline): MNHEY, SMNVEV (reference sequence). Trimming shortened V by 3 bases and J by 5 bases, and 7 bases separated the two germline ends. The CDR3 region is CASSFRGTEAFF. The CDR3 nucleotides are TGTGCCAGCAGTTTTAGGGGGACTGAAGCTTTCTTT.

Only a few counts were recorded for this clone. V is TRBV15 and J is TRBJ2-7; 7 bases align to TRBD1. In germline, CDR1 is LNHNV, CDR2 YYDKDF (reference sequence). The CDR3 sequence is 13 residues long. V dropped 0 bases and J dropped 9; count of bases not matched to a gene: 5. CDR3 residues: CATSRDRGRGQYF. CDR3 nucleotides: TGTGCCACCAGCAGAGATAGGGGGCGCGGGCAGTACTTC. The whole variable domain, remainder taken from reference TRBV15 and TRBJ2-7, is DAMVIQNPRYQVTQFGKPVTLSCSQTLNHNVMYWYQQKSSQAPKLLFHYYDKDFNNEADTPDNFQSRRPNTSFCFLDIRSPGLGDTAMYLCATSRDRGRGQYFGPGTRLTVT.

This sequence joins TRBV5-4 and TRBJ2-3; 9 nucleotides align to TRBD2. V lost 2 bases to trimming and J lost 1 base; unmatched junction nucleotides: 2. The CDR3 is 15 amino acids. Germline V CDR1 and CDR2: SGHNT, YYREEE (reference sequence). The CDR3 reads CASSLRTSGTDTQYF. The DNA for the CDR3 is TGTGCCAGCAGCTTACGGACTAGCGGCACAGATACGCAGTATTTT.

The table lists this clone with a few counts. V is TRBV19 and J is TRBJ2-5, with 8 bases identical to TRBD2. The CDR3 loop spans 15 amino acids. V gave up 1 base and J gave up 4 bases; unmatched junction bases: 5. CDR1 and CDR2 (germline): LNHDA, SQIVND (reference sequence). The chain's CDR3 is CASSIAGGMRETQYF. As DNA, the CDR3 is TGTGCCAGTAGTATAGCGGGAGGGATGCGAGAGACCCAGTACTTC.

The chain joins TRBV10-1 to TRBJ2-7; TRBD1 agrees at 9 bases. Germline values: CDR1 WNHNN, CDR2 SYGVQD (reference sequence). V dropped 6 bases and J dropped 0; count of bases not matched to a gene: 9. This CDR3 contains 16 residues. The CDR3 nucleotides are TGCGCCAGCAGGGGATGGGACAGGGAGAGCTCCTACGAGCAGTACGTC. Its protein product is CASRGWDRESSYEQYV.

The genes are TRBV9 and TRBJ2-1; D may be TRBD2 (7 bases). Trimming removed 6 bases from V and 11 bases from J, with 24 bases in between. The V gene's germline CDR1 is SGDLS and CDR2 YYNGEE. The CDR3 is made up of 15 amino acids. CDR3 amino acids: CASIFSEWGGPKQFF. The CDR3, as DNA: TGTGCCAGCATCTTCTCCGAATGGGGGGGGCCTAAGCAGTTCTTC. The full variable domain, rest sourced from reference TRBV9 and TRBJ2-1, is DSGVTQTPKHLITATGQRVTLRCSPRSGDLSVYWYQQSLDQGLQFLIQYYNGEERAKGNILERFSAQQFPDLHSELNLSSLELGDSALYFCASIFSEWGGPKQFFGPGTRLTVL.

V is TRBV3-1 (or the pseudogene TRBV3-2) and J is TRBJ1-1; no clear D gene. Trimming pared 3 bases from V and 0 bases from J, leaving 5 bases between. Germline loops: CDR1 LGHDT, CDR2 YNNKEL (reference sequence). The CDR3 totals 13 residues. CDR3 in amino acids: CASSHLLNTEAFF. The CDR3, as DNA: TGTGCCAGCAGCCACCTCTTGAACACTGAAGCTTTCTTT.

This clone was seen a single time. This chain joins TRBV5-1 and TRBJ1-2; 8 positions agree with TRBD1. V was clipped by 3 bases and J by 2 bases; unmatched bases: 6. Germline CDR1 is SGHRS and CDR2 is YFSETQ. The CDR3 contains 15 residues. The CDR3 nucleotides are TGCGCCAGCAGCTCAACAGGGGGAGCGAACTATGGCTACACCTTC. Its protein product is CASSSTGGANYGYTF.

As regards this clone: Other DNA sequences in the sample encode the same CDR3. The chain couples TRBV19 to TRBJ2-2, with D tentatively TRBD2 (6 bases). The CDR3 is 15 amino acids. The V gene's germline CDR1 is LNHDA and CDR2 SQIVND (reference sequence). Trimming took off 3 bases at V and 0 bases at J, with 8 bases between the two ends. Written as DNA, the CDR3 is TGTGCCAGTAGTATTGGGGGGACGAACACCGGGGAGCTGTTTTTT. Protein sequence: CASSIGGTNTGELFF.

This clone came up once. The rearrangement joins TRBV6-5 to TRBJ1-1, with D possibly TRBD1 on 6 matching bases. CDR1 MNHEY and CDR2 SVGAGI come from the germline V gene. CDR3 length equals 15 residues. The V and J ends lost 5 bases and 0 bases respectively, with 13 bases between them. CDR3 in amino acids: CASSRPGDMNTEAFF. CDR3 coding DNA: TGTGCCAGCAGTAGACCAGGGGATATGAACACTGAAGCTTTCTTT.

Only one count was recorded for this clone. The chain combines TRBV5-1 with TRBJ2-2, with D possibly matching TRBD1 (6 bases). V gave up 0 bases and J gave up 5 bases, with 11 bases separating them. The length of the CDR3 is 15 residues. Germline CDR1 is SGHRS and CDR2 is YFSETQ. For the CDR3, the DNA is TGCGCCAGCAGCTTGGAACAGGGTCGGACCGGGGAGCTGTTTTTT. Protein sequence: CASSLEQGRTGELFF. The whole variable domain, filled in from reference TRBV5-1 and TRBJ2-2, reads KAGVTQTPRYLIKTRGQQVTLSCSPISGHRSVSWYQQTPGQGLQFLFEYFSETQRNKGNFPGRFSGRQFSNSRSEMNVSTLELGDSALYLCASSLEQGRTGELFFGEGSRLTVL.

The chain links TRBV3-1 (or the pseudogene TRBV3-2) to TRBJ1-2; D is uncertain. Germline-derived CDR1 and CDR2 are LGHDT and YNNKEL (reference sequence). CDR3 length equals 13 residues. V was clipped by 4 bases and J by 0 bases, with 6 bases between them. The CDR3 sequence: CASSLATNYGYTF. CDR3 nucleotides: TGTGCCAGCAGCCTAGCCACTAACTATGGCTACACCTTC.

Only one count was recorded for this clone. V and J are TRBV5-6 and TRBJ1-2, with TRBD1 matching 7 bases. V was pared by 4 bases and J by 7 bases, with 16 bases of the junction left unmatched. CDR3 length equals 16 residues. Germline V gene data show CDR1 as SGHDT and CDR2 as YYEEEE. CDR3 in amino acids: CASSRLSGQAIPGYTF. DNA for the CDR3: TGTGCCAGCAGCCGATTGTCAGGACAGGCCATCCCTGGCTACACCTTC. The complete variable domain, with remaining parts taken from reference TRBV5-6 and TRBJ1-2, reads DAGVTQSPTHLIKTRGQQVTLRCSPKSGHDTVSWYQQALGQGPQFIFQYYEEEERQRGNFPDRFSGHQFPNYSSELNVNALLLGDSALYLCASSRLSGQAIPGYTFGSGTRLTVV.

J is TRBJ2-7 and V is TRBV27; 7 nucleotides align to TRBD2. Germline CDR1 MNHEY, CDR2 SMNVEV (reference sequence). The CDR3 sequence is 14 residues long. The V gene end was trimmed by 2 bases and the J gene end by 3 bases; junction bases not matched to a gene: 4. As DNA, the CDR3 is TGTGCCAGCAGTTTAAGCGGGACTGGCTACGAGCAGTACTTC. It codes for CASSLSGTGYEQYF.

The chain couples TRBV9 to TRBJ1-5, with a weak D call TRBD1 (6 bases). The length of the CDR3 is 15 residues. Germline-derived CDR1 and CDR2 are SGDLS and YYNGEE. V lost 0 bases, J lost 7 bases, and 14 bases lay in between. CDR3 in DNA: TGTGCCAGCAGCGTAGACGGGACATCTTACCAGCCCCAGCATTTT. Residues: CASSVDGTSYQPQHF.

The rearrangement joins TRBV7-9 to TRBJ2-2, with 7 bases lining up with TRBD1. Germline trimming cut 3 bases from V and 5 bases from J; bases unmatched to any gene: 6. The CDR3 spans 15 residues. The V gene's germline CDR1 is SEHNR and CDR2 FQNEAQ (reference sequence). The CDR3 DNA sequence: TGTGCCAGCAGCTTCCGACAGGGCGGGACCGGGGAGCTGTTTTTT. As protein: CASSFRQGGTGELFF.

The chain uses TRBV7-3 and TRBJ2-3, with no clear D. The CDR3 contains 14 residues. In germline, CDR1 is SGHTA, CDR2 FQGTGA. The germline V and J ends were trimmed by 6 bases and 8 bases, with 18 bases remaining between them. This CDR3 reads CASSYRPGEGTQYF. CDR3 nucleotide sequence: TGTGCCAGCAGTTATCGTCCAGGTGAAGGTACGCAGTATTTT.

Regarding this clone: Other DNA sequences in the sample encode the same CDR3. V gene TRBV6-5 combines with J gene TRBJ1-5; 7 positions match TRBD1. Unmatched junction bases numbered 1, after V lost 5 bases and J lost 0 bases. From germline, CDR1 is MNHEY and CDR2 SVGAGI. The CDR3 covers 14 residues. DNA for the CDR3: TGTGCCAGCAGTCGACAGGGTAGCAATCAGCCCCAGCATTTT. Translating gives CASSRQGSNQPQHF.